This T cell receptor (beta chain) emerged from a study of T-cell reconstitution after alpha-beta-depleted transplantation in children. The CDR3 runs to 13 residues. Between the trimmed V and J ends, which lost 1 base and 3 bases, there was a span of 7 bases. CDR1 and CDR2 from the germline V gene are SGHTA and FQGNSA. General study findings and limits: Surviving recipient T cells and intrathymic progenitors accounted for some patients' high TCRbeta diversity at day 60.

Unique molecular identifiers were built into the TCRbeta library. TCRdb re-derived calls from the PCR reads in MiXCR, one entry per CDR3 protein. The repertoire consists of hundreds of thousands of distinct CDR3 sequences, with roughly 13% occurring once and the leading ten covering about 2.2%. This clonotype was counted many times. Its target is not known. This sequence originates from a male patient younger than 18 who had a stem cell transplant for acute myeloid leukemia, so the T cells may come from the graft donor. Specimen: PBMCs, mostly from graft donor cells, collected 360 days after TCRalphabeta/CD19-depleted stem cell transplant. The genes are TRBV7-2 and TRBJ2-7; D is unclear. The CDR3 sequence: CASSLVYSYEQYF. The CDR3 DNA reads TGTGCCAGCAGCTTAGTATACAGCTACGAGCAGTACTTC.